The 15 T cell receptor beta chains below were found in one sample sequenced in a study of blood T cell repertoires in COVID-19. Measured with immunoSEQ multiplex PCR; TCRdb has only the in-frame clones, and not every one. The sample lists fewer than 200,000 clones, 74% occurring once. The specimen sequenced was peripheral blood. The receptors originated from a woman at least 80 years old with acute or convalescent COVID-19.

As regards this clone: At one boundary the junction diverges from the germline segment, which might be a read error. The rearrangement joins TRBV4-2 to TRBJ2-6, with 8 bases fitting TRBD1. This CDR3 is built from 15 residues. Germline V gene data show CDR1 as LGHNA and CDR2 as YNFKEQ. The CDR3 sequence: CASSQGAGQATVLTF. The CDR3 DNA is TGTGCCAGCAGCCAAGGGGCGGGACAGGCCACCGTCCTGACTTTC.

Only a few counts were recorded for this clone. CDR3: CASSLGGGPGEQYF. CDR3 nucleotides: TGTGCCAGCAGCTTGGGGGGAGGGCCGGGTGAGCAGTACTTC. This sequence joins TRBV5-4 and TRBJ2-7; 7 nucleotides match TRBD2. The ends lost 0 bases at V and 7 bases at J; junction bases unmatched: 7. Per the germline V gene, CDR1 is SGHNT and CDR2 is YYREEE (reference sequence). The CDR3 consists of 14 residues.

CDR3 region: CASSQGATTGELFF. Written as DNA, the CDR3 is TGTGCCAGCAGCCAGGGGGCGACCACCGGGGAGCTGTTTTTT. This chain links TRBV3-1 (or the pseudogene TRBV3-2) with TRBJ2-2; D possibly corresponds to TRBD1 (6 bases). Looked up from germline, CDR1 is LGHDT and CDR2 is YNNKEL (reference sequence). V was cut by 3 bases and J by 4 bases, with 9 bases left in between. The CDR3 is 14 residues long.

The chain is built from TRBV7-2 and TRBJ2-7; 7 bases map to TRBD2. Germline-derived CDR1 and CDR2 are SGHTA and FQGNSA. V lost 5 bases, J lost 6 bases, and 10 bases stayed unmatched. The length of the CDR3 is 14 residues. The CDR3 loop reads CASSRTRDPVEQYF. CDR3 coding DNA: TGTGCCAGCAGCCGGACTAGAGATCCAGTCGAGCAGTACTTC.

This clone was seen a handful of times. The rearrangement uses TRBV7-2 and TRBJ1-5; D not certain. Germline V gene lookup returns CDR1 SGHTA and CDR2 FQGNSA. This CDR3 has 15 residues. Between the trimmed V and J ends, which lost 2 bases and 0 bases, there was a span of 8 bases. The CDR3 bases are TGTGCCAGCAGCTTAATTGTCCTTAGCAATCAGCCCCAGCATTTT. This translates into CASSLIVLSNQPQHF.

The chain carries TRBV5-1 and TRBJ2-7, with 12 bases that match TRBD2. The CDR3 spans 17 residues. The J segment lost 2 bases and the V segment lost 1 base, leaving 7 bases of the junction unmatched. The germline CDR1 and CDR2 sequences are SGHRS and YFSETQ. This CDR3 is CASSLTELAGGTYEQYF. CDR3 coding DNA: TGCGCCAGCAGCTTGACCGAACTAGCGGGAGGTACCTACGAGCAGTACTTC.

This clone appeared once. V is TRBV7-3 and J is TRBJ2-1; 9 bases line up with TRBD1. Trimming took 4 bases from V and 0 from J; bases not matched to a gene: 1. Germline V CDR1 and CDR2: SGHTA, FQGTGA. The CDR3 loop spans 15 amino acids. The CDR3 loop is CASSWGQGSYNEQFF. CDR3 coding DNA: TGTGCCAGCAGCTGGGGACAGGGCTCCTACAATGAGCAGTTCTTC.

The chain recombines TRBV30 with TRBJ1-1, with a possible D match to TRBD1 (5 bases). The CDR3 totals 16 residues. Germline V CDR1 and CDR2: GTSNPN, SVGIG (reference sequence). V lost 6 bases, J lost 1 base, and 21 bases lay in between. The CDR3 spells CACRAGGIFRNTEAFF. The CDR3 nucleotides read TGTGCCTGCAGGGCCGGGGGAATTTTTAGGAACACTGAAGCTTTCTTT. Combining the CDR3 with reference TRBV30 and TRBJ1-1 gives the whole variable domain SQTIHQWPATLVQPVGSPLSLECTVEGTSNPNLYWYRQAAGRGLQLLFYSVGIGQISSEVPQNLSASRPQDRQFILSSKKLLLSDSGFYLCACRAGGIFRNTEAFFGQGTRLTVV.

The chain combines TRBV6-5 with TRBJ1-2; 7 positions match TRBD1. J gave up 4 bases and V 6 bases, and 5 bases lay outside the gene matches. The CDR3 has 13 residues. CDR1 and CDR2 (germline): MNHEY, SVGAGI. CDR3 in amino acids: CASRMDRSYGYTF. The CDR3 bases are TGTGCCAGCAGGATGGACAGGAGCTATGGCTACACCTTC.

A note on this clone: This sample includes further DNA sequences coding for the same CDR3. The CDR3 bases are TGTGCCAGCAGTGTGAGACAGGGAGATGGCTACACCTTC. Translating it yields CASSVRQGDGYTF. The chain has TRBV2 and TRBJ1-2; 7 bases are shared with TRBD1. Trimming cost V 4 bases and J 6 bases; bases outside gene matches: 5. CDR3 size: 13 residues. Per the germline V gene, CDR1 is SNHLY and CDR2 is FYNNEI.

The rearrangement links TRBV19 to TRBJ2-3, with D possibly matching TRBD2 (5 bases). This CDR3 is built from 15 residues. The germline V and J ends were trimmed by 3 bases and 0 bases, with 10 bases remaining between them. Germline assignment: CDR1 LNHDA and CDR2 SQIVND (reference sequence). CDR3 sequence reads: CASSIRRTSTDTQYF. CDR3 DNA sequence: TGTGCCAGTAGTATTCGGAGGACTAGCACAGATACGCAGTATTTT.

In its sample, this clone was seen once. The V and J genes are TRBV18 and TRBJ1-6; weak D call: TRBD1 (6 bases). The CDR3 has 16 residues. V was shortened by 5 bases and J by 5 bases, with 16 bases between the two germline ends. CDR1 and CDR2 from the germline V gene are KGHSH and LQKENI. The CDR3 bases are TGTGCCAGCTCAACTACCGGTACAGGGAATAATTCACCCCTCCACTTT. Translated, it gives CASSTTGTGNNSPLHF.

The chain combines TRBV19 with TRBJ1-5, with 7 bases that match TRBD1. Germline lookup yields CDR1 LNHDA and CDR2 SQIVND (reference sequence). The CDR3 is made up of 14 amino acids. Trimming removed 8 bases from V and 3 bases from J; junction bases left unmatched: 7. The CDR3 loop is CASWTGRDNQPQHF. CDR3 coding DNA: TGTGCCAGTTGGACAGGTCGGGACAATCAGCCCCAGCATTTT.

This chain connects TRBV5-1 to TRBJ2-5; maybe TRBD2 (5 bases). CDR1 is SGHRS and CDR2 is YFSETQ in the germline V gene. V was shortened by 4 bases and J by 4 bases, with 14 bases between the two germline ends. The CDR3 totals 14 residues. CDR3 bases: TGCGCCAGCAGCCGCAGCACGGGGAGAGAGACCCAGTACTTC. It translates to CASSRSTGRETQYF.

The genes are TRBV28 and TRBJ2-5, with D unclear. Trimming cost V 3 bases and J 3 bases, with 8 bases left between them. Germline assignment: CDR1 MDHEN and CDR2 SYDVKM. CDR3 length equals 13 residues. In DNA, the CDR3 is TGTGCCAGCAGTTTCTTAGAGAAAGAGACCCAGTACTTC. Amino acid sequence: CASSFLEKETQYF.